The T cell receptor beta chain described here comes from a study of Ad26.COV2.S vaccination and SARS-CoV-2 variants. Across the study: Trial arm assignment for the donor was COV1001 Ad26.COV2.S. Once or twice, 56 days apart, Ad26.COV2.S was delivered intramuscularly.

Treatment indicated: over 15 received Ad26.COV2.S at low or high dose, single or two shots; five or six received placebo; per-sample allocation not given. Specimen acquisition occurred on day 63 following the initial vaccine or placebo injection. Donor was an adult aged 18-55 years in Boston. What was given as vaccine was an Ad26 vector encoding Wuhan-strain SARS-CoV-2 spike. TCRdb keeps only in-frame clones here, not all; method: immunoSEQ multiplex PCR. The table has hundreds of thousands of clones, around 90% seen once. CDR3 length: 13 amino acids. V lost 4 bases and J 2 bases, leaving 8 bases between the germline ends. From germline, CDR1 is SNHLY and CDR2 FYNNEI.

The J gene is TRBJ2-5, the V gene TRBV2; D might be TRBD2 (5 bases). The specimen was peripheral blood, collected in a trial of Ad26.COV2.S vaccine versus placebo. This receptor was taken from a person aged 18-60 years who received the Ad26.COV2.S COVID-19 vaccine or a placebo. For the CDR3, the DNA is TGTGCCAGCAGTGCACGGGATCAAGAGACCCAGTACTTC. It translates to CASSARDQETQYF.